A selection of T cell receptor beta chains follows, all from one sample in a study of cytomegalovirus exposure and HLA in healthy donors. TCRdb's table, derived via immunoSEQ multiplex PCR, lists solely in-frame clones and lacks some. This table holds approximately 100,000 clones, about a tenth found once. The sample was PBMCs. These TCRs come from a man aged 35 to 55 in good health and CMV-seropositive. The CDR3 runs from the conserved cysteine through the conserved F or W. A D gene is named only where the DNA matches it firmly. Expanded clones are given a class, and other clones once, few, many or no size at all.

>18|few|NA|TRBJ1-2|TRBV21-1
CASSKEVGARVVDYGYTF
TGTGCCAGCAGCAAAGAGGTGGGGGCGAGGGTTGTGGACTATGGCTACACCTTC
>17|few|TRBD1|TRBJ2-2|TRBV4-2
CASSQAPRTGNTGELFF
TGTGCCAGCAGCCAAGCCCCTCGGACAGGAAACACCGGGGAGCTGTTTTTT
>14|few|NA|TRBJ1-5|TRBV27
CASSFSGGSQPQHF
TGTGCCAGCAGTTTCTCGGGGGGTAGTCAGCCCCAGCATTTT
>16|few|NA|TRBJ2-3|TRBV5-1
CASSLEPGASTDTQYF
TGCGCCAGCAGCTTGGAACCGGGAGCTAGCACAGATACGCAGTATTTT
>15|few|NA|TRBJ2-1|TRBV19
CATKQGGRGFNEQFF
TGTGCCACCAAACAGGGGGGGCGAGGTTTCAATGAGCAGTTCTTC
>14|few|TRBD1|TRBJ1-1|TRBV6-1
CASRLSQGGTEAFF
TGTGCCAGCAGGCTCTCACAGGGGGGCACTGAAGCTTTCTTT
>13|NA|NA|TRBJ2-5|TRBV9
CASSAGDFGTQYF
TGTGCCAGCAGCGCGGGGGATTTTGGGACCCAGTACTTC
>12|NA|NA|TRBJ2-7|TRBV25-1
CASSGRSYEQYF
TGTGCCAGCAGTGGTCGGAGCTACGAGCAGTACTTC
>13|NA|NA|TRBJ2-7|TRBV6-6
CASSPYRAYEQYF
TGTGCCAGCAGCCCCTACAGGGCCTACGAGCAGTACTTC
>16|few|TRBD2|TRBJ2-1|TRBV5-6
CASSGPTSGVYNEQFF
TGTGCCAGCAGCGGTCCGACTAGCGGGGTCTACAATGAGCAGTTCTTC
>16|NA|NA|TRBJ2-3|TRBV7-9
CASSLGGNGRTDTQYF
TGTGCCAGCAGCTTAGGGGGCAACGGTCGCACAGATACGCAGTATTTT
>15|few|TRBD1|TRBJ2-7|TRBV7-3
CASSPPDRGRSEQYF
TGTGCCAGCAGCCCGCCCGACAGGGGTCGCAGCGAGCAGTACTTC
>13|few|NA|TRBJ2-5|TRBV7-3
CASSLNNQETQYF
TGTGCCAGCAGCTTAAACAACCAAGAGACCCAGTACTTC
>16|NA|TRBD2|TRBJ2-5|TRBV7-8
CASSPLAGGRQETQYF
TGTGCCAGCAGCCCCCTAGCGGGAGGGAGACAAGAGACCCAGTACTTC
>14|once|NA|TRBJ2-7|TRBV19
CAGSISPSSYEQYF
TGTGCCGGTAGTATATCCCCTAGCTCCTACGAGCAGTACTTC
>15|few|TRBD2|TRBJ2-7|TRBV2
CASRATSGGVHEQYF
TGTGCCAGCAGAGCAACTAGCGGGGGGGTCCACGAGCAGTACTTC
>15|NA|TRBD1|TRBJ1-1|TRBV9
CASSAQGGPRTEAFF
TGTGCCAGCAGCGCACAGGGGGGACCTAGGACTGAAGCTTTCTTT
>15|NA|NA|TRBJ1-5|TRBV13
CASSSSGVGNQPQHF
TGTGCCAGCAGCTCCTCGGGGGTAGGCAATCAGCCCCAGCATTTT
>14|NA|NA|TRBJ2-7|TRBV5-1
CASATLGGSYEQYF
TGCGCCAGCGCAACACTAGGGGGATCCTACGAGCAGTACTTC
>15|NA|TRBD1|TRBJ1-1|TRBV13
CASSIRGAMNTEAFF
TGTGCCAGCAGCATCAGGGGGGCTATGAACACTGAAGCTTTCTTT
>13|NA|NA|TRBJ2-3|TRBV27
CASTWRPRDTQYF
TGTGCCAGCACTTGGAGGCCCCGAGATACGCAGTATTTT
>13|few|NA|TRBJ2-7|TRBV2
CASMADRYYEQYF
TGTGCCAGCATGGCGGACAGATACTACGAGCAGTACTTC
>11|few|NA|TRBJ1-1|TRBV20-1
CSESGAAEAFF
TGCAGTGAATCAGGGGCCGCTGAAGCTTTCTTT
>15|NA|NA|TRBJ2-6|TRBV4-1
CASSQQHSGANVLTF
TGCGCCAGCAGCCAGCAACACTCTGGGGCCAACGTCCTGACTTTC
>14|few|TRBD1|TRBJ2-7|TRBV6-1
CASSRRDRAYEQYF
TGTGCCAGCAGTCGTCGGGACAGGGCCTACGAGCAGTACTTC
>13|few|TRBD2|TRBJ2-2|TRBV29-1
CSVEDGSGGRLFF
TGCAGCGTTGAAGACGGGTCGGGAGGAAGACTGTTTTTT
>13|few|TRBD1|TRBJ2-7|TRBV5-1
CASTGQGAGEQYF
TGCGCCAGCACCGGACAGGGCGCGGGGGAGCAGTACTTC
>15|NA|NA|TRBJ1-5|TRBV11-2
CASSLDRGSHQPQHF
TGTGCCAGCAGCTTAGATCGGGGGAGTCATCAGCCCCAGCATTTT
>15|few|NA|TRBJ2-7|TRBV6-1
CASSENRWSSYEQYF
TGTGCCAGCAGTGAAAACAGGTGGAGCTCCTACGAGCAGTACTTC
>18|few|TRBD2|TRBJ2-3|TRBV4-1
CASSPRTSGSLNTDTQYF
TGCGCCAGCAGCCCTCGGACTAGCGGGAGCCTTAACACAGATACGCAGTATTTT
>14|few|NA|TRBJ1-3|TRBV5-1
CASSLGEAGNTIYF
TGCGCCAGCAGCTTGGGGGAGGCTGGAAACACCATATATTTT
>13|NA|TRBD2|TRBJ2-7|TRBV7-9
CASSSSGSYEQYF
TGTGCCAGCAGCTCTAGCGGGAGTTACGAGCAGTACTTC
>15|NA|TRBD2|TRBJ2-1|TRBV6-5
CASSYRTSGSGEQFF
TGTGCCAGCAGTTACCGGACTAGCGGGAGTGGAGAGCAGTTCTTC
>19|NA|NA|TRBJ2-7|TRBV23-1
CASTGSGGGLAASTYEQYF
TGCGCCAGCACCGGGTCGGGTGGGGGGCTAGCGGCTTCAACCTACGAGCAGTACTTC
>11|few|NA|TRBJ2-2|TRBV2
CASSGTGELFF
TGTGCCAGCAGCGGGACCGGGGAGCTGTTTTTT
>17|many|NA|TRBJ2-1|TRBV5-1
CASSWPSGRLGYNEQFF
TGCGCCAGCAGCTGGCCTTCTGGGAGGTTGGGCTACAATGAGCAGTTCTTC
>14|NA|NA|TRBJ1-4|TRBV5-1
CASSTDGSNEKLFF
TGCGCCAGCAGCACCGACGGGAGTAATGAAAAACTGTTTTTT
>14|few|TRBD1|TRBJ1-6|TRBV7-9
CASSVGQGASPLHF
TGTGCCAGCAGCGTGGGACAGGGAGCTTCACCCCTCCACTTT
>15|NA|NA|TRBJ1-5|TRBV6-5
CASSRGSASNQPQHF
TGTGCCAGCAGTAGGGGGTCCGCCAGCAATCAGCCCCAGCATTTT
>11|few|NA|TRBJ2-7|TRBV20-1
CSASRGDEQYF
TGCAGTGCAAGCAGGGGGGACGAGCAGTACTTC
>18|NA|NA|TRBJ2-1|TRBV25-1
CASNGQRNDRSSYNEQFF
TGTGCCAGCAACGGACAGCGGAACGACAGAAGCTCCTACAATGAGCAGTTCTTC
>16|NA|TRBD2|TRBJ2-7|TRBV28
CASSSTGSGSSYEQYF
TGTGCCAGCAGCTCCACGGGTAGCGGGAGCTCCTACGAGCAGTACTTC
>14|few|TRBD2|TRBJ2-7|TRBV7-2
CASSFLAGAYEQYF
TGTGCCAGCAGCTTTCTAGCGGGTGCCTACGAGCAGTACTTC
>13|NA|NA|TRBJ2-7|TRBV2
CASSVDTAYEQYF
TGTGCCAGCAGTGTGGACACCGCCTACGAGCAGTACTTC
>13|few|NA|TRBJ1-1|TRBV11-2
CASRFRGNTEAFF
TGTGCCAGCAGATTTAGGGGGAACACTGAAGCTTTCTTT
>15|few|TRBD1|TRBJ2-4|TRBV9
CASSPLGQGTNIQYF
TGTGCCAGCAGCCCCCTAGGACAGGGGACAAACATTCAGTACTTC
>15|NA|NA|TRBJ1-1|TRBV28
CASSSVQGRDTEAFF
TGTGCCAGCAGTTCAGTGCAGGGGCGGGACACTGAAGCTTTCTTT
>18|NA|NA|TRBJ2-1|TRBV7-2
CASSLDTYRTNSYNEQFF
TGTGCCAGCAGCTTAGATACCTACCGGACTAATTCCTACAATGAGCAGTTCTTC
>16|few|TRBD2|TRBJ2-1|TRBV4-2
CASSQGAGGSYNEQFF
TGTGCCAGCAGCCAGGGAGCGGGAGGGTCCTACAATGAGCAGTTCTTC